This record concerns one T cell receptor beta chain sequence. Its antigen remains unidentified. A junction boundary mismatches the germline segment, possibly from a read error. This entry is derived from a study of cytotoxic CD8 clonotypes in ibrutinib-treated CLL. Whole-study findings and limits: Public clonotypes were seen rarely and were contracted or stable on treatment.

Investigators sought sequencing depths of between 1 in 200,000 and 1 in 1 million T cells. Clones were read by immunoSEQ multiplex PCR, and TCRdb kept only the in-frame ones, dropping some. Here the sample spans around 300,000 clones, 70% to 80% being singletons. CDR3 length: 11 amino acids. The germline V gene has CDR1 MNHEY and CDR2 SMNVEV (reference sequence). The source was PBMCs, collected before ibrutinib treatment. The rearrangement joins TRBV27 to TRBJ1-2; TRBD1 matches at 7 bases. This sequence originates from a human donor with chronic lymphocytic leukemia. The CDR3 spells CASRLGQAAVF. CDR3 DNA: TGTGCCAGCAGACTAGGACAGGCGGCCGTCTTC.